The 10 T cell receptor beta chains listed next were all sequenced from one sample in a study of shared clonotypes between healthy human individuals. Here immunoSEQ multiplex PCR was the method, and the copy in TCRdb shows in-frame clones only, minus some. The table shows around 990,000 clones, with 60% to 80% occurring only once. Sequencing was carried out using memory CD4+ T cells from PBMCs. Subset reported: CD45RA-negative fraction. Receptors were obtained from a man aged 18 to 29 in good health. Some clones in this sample may be carry-over from other donors' samples.

This clone turned up a few times. At one end, the junction sequence differs from germline, possibly due to a read error. The chain recombines TRBV7-2 with TRBJ1-5, with 7 bases that match TRBD1. Germline lookup yields CDR1 SGHTA and CDR2 FQGNSA. This CDR3 contains 16 residues. The CDR3 nucleotides are TGTGCCAGCAGCTTAGTTTCCCGACAGGGCAACCAGCCCCAGCATTTT. Its translation: CASSLVSRQGNQPQHF.

The chain uses TRBV6-6 and TRBJ1-5; 9 bases map to TRBD1. The CDR3 extends over 14 amino acids. V trimming: 6 bases; J trimming: 5 bases; junction bases outside the gene matches: 5. The germline CDR1 and CDR2 sequences are MNHNY and SVGAGI (reference sequence). CDR3 bases: TGTGCCAGCAGCCGGGGACAGGGCCATCAGCCCCAGCATTTT. Translating gives CASSRGQGHQPQHF.

The rearrangement links TRBV7-9 to TRBJ2-1, with 14 bases lining up with TRBD2. Germline V gene sequence: CDR1 SEHNR, CDR2 FQNEAQ (reference sequence). V shed 6 bases and J 5 bases; nucleotides not matched to a gene: 6. This CDR3 contains 16 residues. The CDR3 sequence is CASRTTSGRADNEQFF. In DNA form, the CDR3 reads TGTGCCAGCAGAACGACTAGCGGGAGGGCCGACAATGAGCAGTTCTTC.

The J gene is TRBJ2-5, the V gene TRBV7-3, with 10 nucleotides matching TRBD2. The CDR3 is made up of 16 amino acids. From germline, CDR1 is SGHTA and CDR2 FQGTGA. V dropped 0 bases and J dropped 5; count of bases not matched to a gene: 6. The CDR3 reads CASSLTSGLAFETQYF. In DNA, the CDR3 is TGTGCCAGCAGCTTAACATCGGGACTAGCGTTTGAGACCCAGTACTTC.

The chain carries TRBV4-1 and TRBJ1-2; D is ambiguous. This CDR3 comprises 16 residues. The germline CDR1 and CDR2 sequences are MGHRA and YSYEKL. V was trimmed by 1 base and J by 0 bases, leaving 12 bases between them. CDR3: CASSQGTGNSNYGYTF. The DNA for the CDR3 is TGCGCCAGCAGCCAAGGAACGGGAAACTCTAACTATGGCTACACCTTC.

The V call is TRBV28, the J call TRBJ1-2; D is unclear. V was trimmed by 2 bases and J by 4 bases, leaving 11 bases between them. The CDR3 contains 14 residues. The germline gives CDR1 MDHEN, CDR2 SYDVKM. CDR3 sequence: CASSLGTWGYGYTF. As DNA, the CDR3 is TGTGCCAGCAGTTTAGGAACGTGGGGCTATGGCTACACCTTC.

In this sample, this clone turned up many times. V is TRBV4-2 and J is TRBJ2-3, with D unresolved. Germline lookup yields CDR1 LGHNA and CDR2 YNFKEQ. This CDR3 is built from 15 residues. With 0 bases removed from V and 4 bases from J, the gap between germline ends came to 11 bases. The CDR3 reads CASSQDLLVADTQYF. The CDR3 nucleotides read TGTGCCAGCAGCCAAGATCTGCTTGTGGCAGATACGCAGTATTTT.

This chain uses TRBV5-4 with TRBJ2-3; tentatively, D is TRBD2 (5 bases). The length of the CDR3 is 14 residues. CDR1 is SGHNT, CDR2 YYREEE, per germline (reference sequence). Trimming left V 4 bases short and J 2 bases short, with 11 bases between. Written as DNA, the CDR3 is TGTGCCAGCAGCACCGAGGGCTACACAGATACGCAGTATTTT. Encoded protein: CASSTEGYTDTQYF.

This clone was seen a few times. The DNA of the CDR3 is TGTGCCAACCGGACAGGCTTCAATGAGCAGTTCTTC. This codes for CANRTGFNEQFF. V usage is TRBV25-1 and J usage is TRBJ2-1; 7 nucleotides align to TRBD1. The V gene's germline CDR1 is MGHDK and CDR2 SYGVNS. The CDR3 spans 12 residues. V gave up 10 bases and J gave up 6 bases; unmatched junction bases: 6.

The chain couples TRBV5-1 to TRBJ2-2; D possibly corresponds to TRBD1 (6 bases). In germline, CDR1 is SGHRS, CDR2 YFSETQ. There are 16 residues in the CDR3. V was clipped by 4 bases and J by 0 bases, with 13 bases between them. This chain's CDR3 is CASSGPGQTNTGELFF. CDR3 DNA: TGCGCCAGCAGCGGACCCGGACAGACGAACACCGGGGAGCTGTTTTTT. The full variable domain, with the rest looked up from reference TRBV5-1 and TRBJ2-2, is KAGVTQTPRYLIKTRGQQVTLSCSPISGHRSVSWYQQTPGQGLQFLFEYFSETQRNKGNFPGRFSGRQFSNSRSEMNVSTLELGDSALYLCASSGPGQTNTGELFFGEGSRLTVL.